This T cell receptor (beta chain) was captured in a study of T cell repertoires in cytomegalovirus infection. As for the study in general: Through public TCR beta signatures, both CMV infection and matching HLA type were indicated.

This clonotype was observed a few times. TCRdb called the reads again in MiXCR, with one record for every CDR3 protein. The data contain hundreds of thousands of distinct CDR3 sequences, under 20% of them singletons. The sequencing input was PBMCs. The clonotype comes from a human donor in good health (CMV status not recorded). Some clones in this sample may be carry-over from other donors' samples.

The CDR3 reads CASRTGTGGPDTQYF. The CDR3 nucleotides read TGTGCCAGCAGGACCGGGACAGGGGGCCCAGATACGCAGTATTTT. The rearrangement joins TRBV6-1 to TRBJ2-3; 12 bases map to TRBD1. V was clipped by 6 bases and J by 4 bases; unmatched bases: 5. The CDR3 sequence is 15 residues long. Per the germline V gene, CDR1 is MNHNS and CDR2 is SASEGT.